Listed here are 31 T cell receptor beta chains from one sample, sequenced in a study of T cell repertoires in cytomegalovirus infection (dated by TCRdb to between 2018 and 2020). The sequencing machine was an Illumina HiSeq 1500. The public reads were quality trimmed at Q25 with fastp and then assembled into clones with MiXCR by TCRdb, keeping productive beta chains. A single entry per CDR3 protein holds the most common genes and DNA from its merged rows. The table for this sample lists 200,000 or so distinct CDR3 sequences; roughly 27% of them were counted only once. Approximately 31% of the sample lies in the top ten. Material for sequencing was PBMCs. These receptors came from a human donor in good health (CMV status not recorded). Some clones in this sample may be carry-over from other donors' samples.

The table lists this clonotype with many counts. The CDR3 nucleotides are TGTGCCAGCAGCTTAATTCGGGGGATGGGCACCGGGGAGCTGTTTTTT. This sequence encodes CASSLIRGMGTGELFF. The rearrangement uses TRBV7-3 and TRBJ2-2, with a tentative D call TRBD2 (6 bases). Germline V lookup: CDR1 SGHTA, CDR2 FQGTGA. The CDR3 sequence is 16 residues long. V lost 1 base and J 4 bases, leaving 13 bases between the germline ends.

This clonotype was counted only a few times. This chain connects TRBV19 to TRBJ1-5; D uncertain. Looked up from germline, CDR1 is LNHDA and CDR2 is SQIVND (reference sequence). The CDR3 is 16 amino acids. With 6 bases removed from V and 2 bases from J, the gap between germline ends came to 17 bases. The CDR3 sequence: CASSRYTSWGNQPQHF. As DNA, the CDR3 is TGTGCCAGTAGCCGTTATACCTCGTGGGGCAATCAGCCCCAGCATTTT. Supplemented by reference TRBV19 and TRBJ1-5, the full variable domain reads DGGITQSPKYLFRKEGQNVTLSCEQNLNHDAMYWYRQDPGQGLRLIYYSQIVNDFQKGDIAEGYSVSREKKESFPLTVTSAQKNPTAFYLCASSRYTSWGNQPQHFGDGTRLSIL.

This clonotype has a count of ten or more. This chain uses TRBV7-2 with TRBJ2-7; D remains unclear. The V end was cut by 1 base, the J end by 6 bases, with 10 bases between. This CDR3 contains 13 residues. The germline V gene encodes CDR1 SGHTA and CDR2 FQGNSA. As DNA, the CDR3 is TGTGCCAGCAGCTTAGACGGATGGGGCGAGCAGTACTTC. This gives the protein CASSLDGWGEQYF.

The chain uses TRBV2 and TRBJ2-5, with TRBD1 matching 11 bases. CDR1 and CDR2 from the germline V gene are SNHLY and FYNNEI. This CDR3 contains 15 residues. V dropped 4 bases and J dropped 4; count of bases not matched to a gene: 5. The CDR3: CASSGGQGDLETQYF. The CDR3 DNA reads TGTGCCAGCAGTGGGGGACAGGGGGACCTAGAGACCCAGTACTTC.

In this sample, this clonotype turned up many times. This chain links TRBV7-6 with TRBJ2-2; the D gene is possibly TRBD1 (6 bases). Germline V gene lookup returns CDR1 SGHVS and CDR2 FNYEAQ. The CDR3 extends over 16 amino acids. V was shortened by 5 bases and J by 1 base, with 14 bases between the two germline ends. This CDR3 reads CASSPLGALNTGELFF. The CDR3 DNA follows: TGTGCCAGCAGCCCCCTGGGGGCTTTGAACACCGGGGAGCTGTTTTTT.

In its sample, this clonotype was seen once. V gene TRBV20-1 combines with J gene TRBJ2-5; D possibly corresponds to TRBD1 (6 bases). Germline V gene data show CDR1 as DFQATT and CDR2 as SNEGSKA (reference sequence). V was trimmed by 6 bases and J by 0 bases, leaving 8 bases between them. CDR3 length: 12 amino acids. The CDR3 region is CSARTDQETQYF. The CDR3 DNA is TGCAGTGCCCGGACAGACCAAGAGACCCAGTACTTC.

This clonotype was found many times. This CDR3 reads CASSLVSGSTEAFF. The CDR3 bases are TGTGCCAGCAGCTTAGTGAGTGGCAGCACTGAAGCTTTCTTT. The rearrangement uses TRBV7-6 and TRBJ1-1; D is unclear. The V end lost 1 base, the J end lost 4 bases, and 10 bases lay between the germline ends. Germline V gene sequence: CDR1 SGHVS, CDR2 FNYEAQ. The CDR3 consists of 14 residues.

This clonotype was detected many times. The CDR3 region has the DNA TGTGCCAGCAGCTTATTCTTACAGCGAAACGAGCAGTACTTC. Translation gives CASSLFLQRNEQYF. The V and J genes are TRBV7-2 and TRBJ2-7; D not certain. The length of the CDR3 is 14 residues. Per the germline V gene, CDR1 is SGHTA and CDR2 is FQGNSA. The V and J ends lost 2 bases and 5 bases respectively, with 13 bases between them.

This rearrangement joins TRBV7-4 to TRBJ2-6, with D maybe TRBD1 (6 bases). CDR1 is SGHVT, CDR2 SQSDAQ, per germline. Trimming stripped 0 bases from V and 17 bases from J, with 14 bases between. This CDR3 is built from 13 residues. The DNA of the CDR3 is TGTGCCAGCAGCTTAGCGGACGGGACATCTTTGACTTTC. This sequence encodes CASSLADGTSLTF.

In this sample, this clonotype turned up a few times. J is TRBJ1-1 and V is TRBV6-5; weak D call: TRBD1 (6 bases). Germline lookup yields CDR1 MNHEY and CDR2 SVGAGI. CDR3 size: 13 residues. V lost 6 bases and J 6 bases, leaving 14 bases between the germline ends. The CDR3 DNA sequence: TGTGCCAGCAGATTCCCAGGGGACGCTGAAGCTTTCTTT. Its protein is CASRFPGDAEAFF.

This clonotype was found a few times. V gene TRBV20-1 combines with J gene TRBJ1-1, with D possibly being TRBD1 (6 bases). This CDR3 region has 14 residues. Trimming shortened V by 5 bases and J by 7 bases, and 20 bases separated the two germline ends. Germline lookup yields CDR1 DFQATT and CDR2 SNEGSKA (reference sequence). CDR3 in amino acids: CSAPNREGTYEAFF. Written as DNA, the CDR3 is TGCAGTGCTCCGAACAGGGAGGGGACATATGAAGCTTTCTTT.

The chain combines TRBV15 with TRBJ1-5, with D unresolved. Trimming took off 3 bases at V and 2 bases at J, with 14 bases between the two ends. The germline V gene encodes CDR1 LNHNV and CDR2 YYDKDF (reference sequence). The CDR3 totals 16 residues. The DNA for the CDR3 is TGTGCCACCAGCAGGGACCCCTCGAGGGGCAATCAGCCCCAGCATTTT. It is translated as CATSRDPSRGNQPQHF.

The chain uses TRBV7-9 and TRBJ2-7; D may match TRBD1 or TRBD2 (6 bases each). V lost 5 bases and J lost 4, with 15 bases in between. The CDR3 covers 14 residues. Looked up from germline, CDR1 is SEHNR and CDR2 is FQNEAQ (reference sequence). The CDR3 loop reads CASSPHGGLYEQYF. Written as DNA, the CDR3 is TGTGCCAGCAGCCCCCATGGGGGGCTGTACGAGCAGTACTTC.

This clonotype has ten or more counts. The CDR3 protein is CASSLPQETQYF. CDR3 in DNA: TGTGCCAGCAGCTTGCCCCAAGAGACCCAGTACTTC. The chain couples TRBV7-2 to TRBJ2-5; D is ambiguous. Germline CDR1 is SGHTA and CDR2 is FQGNSA. This CDR3 spans 12 amino acids. Between the trimmed V and J ends, which lost 3 bases and 1 base, there was a span of 3 bases.

This clonotype was seen ten or more times. This chain uses TRBV7-2 with TRBJ2-5; D not certain. Trimming shortened V by 4 bases and J by 1 base, and 13 bases separated the two germline ends. The CDR3 has 15 residues. Germline V gives CDR1 SGHTA, CDR2 FQGNSA. The CDR3 DNA reads TGTGCCAGCAGCTCAAACCCCGGGCCCCAAGAGACCCAGTACTTC. Translated, it gives CASSSNPGPQETQYF.

This clonotype has a handful of counts. The chain is built from TRBV20-1 and TRBJ1-2; 8 bases map to TRBD1. The CDR3 loop spans 16 amino acids. J gave up 2 bases and V 5 bases, and 13 bases lay outside the gene matches. Per the germline V gene, CDR1 is DFQATT and CDR2 is SNEGSKA (reference sequence). CDR3: CSAPPEVGQANYGYTF. The DNA of the CDR3 is TGCAGTGCTCCCCCCGAAGTGGGACAGGCGAACTATGGCTACACCTTC.

This clonotype was seen a few times. The chain couples TRBV27 to TRBJ1-1; D is uncertain. Trimming removed 0 bases at V and 3 bases at J, with 8 bases between. From germline, CDR1 is MNHEY and CDR2 SMNVEV (reference sequence). This CDR3 spans 14 amino acids. The CDR3 region is CASSLSSRDTEAFF. The DNA for the CDR3 is TGTGCCAGCAGTTTATCATCCCGAGACACTGAAGCTTTCTTT.

Notes on this clonotype: A junction boundary mismatches the germline segment, possibly from a read error. The gene calls are TRBV6-6 and TRBJ1-1; the D gene is possibly TRBD1 (5 bases). The CDR3 extends over 16 amino acids. The germline gives CDR1 MNHNY, CDR2 SVGAGI (reference sequence). This CDR3 is CASSTGTPSMKTEAFF. In DNA form, the CDR3 reads TGTGCCAGCAGCACCGGGACTCCTTCCATGAAAACTGAAGCTTTCTTT.

In this sample, this clonotype turned up a few times. J is TRBJ2-1 and V is TRBV9, with D hard to call. The germline gives CDR1 SGDLS, CDR2 YYNGEE. V was clipped by 1 base and J by 7 bases, with 9 bases between them. The length of the CDR3 is 13 residues. The CDR3 region is CASSVSGRNEQFF. The CDR3 DNA is TGTGCCAGCAGCGTATCAGGCAGGAATGAGCAGTTCTTC.

The CDR3 nucleotides read TGTGCCAGCAGAATATCAGGATCCCCGAACACTGAAGCTTTCTTT. Its translation: CASRISGSPNTEAFF. The rearrangement links TRBV6-1 to TRBJ1-1; no reliable D call. With 6 bases removed from V and 1 base from J, the gap between germline ends came to 15 bases. The V gene's germline CDR1 is MNHNS and CDR2 SASEGT. This CDR3 is 15 amino acids long.

This chain joins TRBV18 and TRBJ1-3; D uncertain. V lost 3 bases and J lost 1, with 7 bases in between. The CDR3 spans 14 residues. The germline gives CDR1 KGHSH, CDR2 LQKENI. In nucleotides, the CDR3 is TGTGCCAGCTCACCGAGGGATTCTGGAAACACCATATATTTT. This translates into CASSPRDSGNTIYF.

The gene calls are TRBV7-9 and TRBJ1-6; TRBD1 matches at 8 bases. This CDR3 is built from 13 residues. V shed 3 bases, J shed 10 bases, and the junction held 2 bases outside the gene matches. Germline V gene lookup returns CDR1 SEHNR and CDR2 FQNEAQ (reference sequence). The CDR3 protein is CASSFGTGSPLHF. The CDR3 nucleotides are TGTGCCAGCAGCTTCGGGACAGGATCACCCCTCCACTTT.

This clonotype occurred a few times. J is TRBJ2-5 and V is TRBV11-2; weak D call: TRBD1 (6 bases). There are 14 residues in the CDR3. Germline CDR1 and CDR2: SGHAT and FQNNGV. V gave up 8 bases and J gave up 1 base, with 14 bases separating them. The DNA of the CDR3 is TGTGCCAGCGACCAACAGGGTAGCCAAGAGACCCAGTACTTC. This codes for CASDQQGSQETQYF. The full variable domain, completed using reference TRBV11-2 and TRBJ2-5, is EAGVAQSPRYKIIEKRQSVAFWCNPISGHATLYWYQQILGQGPKLLIQFQNNGVVDDSQLPKDRFSAERLKGVDSTLKIQPAKLEDSAVYLCASDQQGSQETQYFGPGTRLLVL.

The gene calls are TRBV7-2 and TRBJ1-5; a weak D match, TRBD1 (6 bases). The CDR3 consists of 13 residues. Germline V gene sequence: CDR1 SGHTA, CDR2 FQGNSA. V lost 5 bases, J lost 5 bases, and 10 bases lay in between. CDR3 sequence (DNA): TGTGCCAGCAGCCACAGGGTTCATCAGCCCCAGCATTTT. Translated, it gives CASSHRVHQPQHF.

This chain's CDR3 is CSVTFSGANVLTF. CDR3 bases: TGCAGCGTGACATTCTCTGGGGCCAACGTCCTGACTTTC. The rearrangement uses TRBV29-1 and TRBJ2-6; D gene uncertain. CDR1 is SQVTM and CDR2 is ANQGSEA in the germline V gene. Trimming shortened V by 6 bases and J by 0 bases, and 6 bases separated the two germline ends. The CDR3 covers 13 residues.

This clonotype occurred a few times. The chain is built from TRBV12-5 and TRBJ1-1, with 7 bases that match TRBD1. In germline, CDR1 is LGHNT, CDR2 FRNRAP. The J segment lost 1 base and the V segment lost 10 bases, leaving 6 bases of the junction unmatched. The CDR3 covers 13 residues. Written as DNA, the CDR3 is TGTGCTACTCGGGACAGATGGAACACTGAAGCTTTCTTT. Protein sequence: CATRDRWNTEAFF.

This clonotype was seen at least ten times. The V gene is TRBV7-2, the J gene TRBJ2-7; D perhaps matches TRBD2 (5 bases). The length of the CDR3 is 12 residues. With 4 bases removed from V and 5 bases from J, the gap between germline ends came to 9 bases. The germline V gene encodes CDR1 SGHTA and CDR2 FQGNSA. The chain's CDR3 is CASSWGVNEQYF. CDR3 nucleotides: TGTGCCAGCAGCTGGGGAGTTAACGAGCAGTACTTC.

This sequence joins TRBV7-3 and TRBJ2-1; 8 bases agree with TRBD2. The germline V gene has CDR1 SGHTA and CDR2 FQGTGA. V lost 3 bases and J lost 3; bases outside the gene matches: 7. This CDR3 contains 16 residues. Here the CDR3 DNA reads TGTGCCAGCAGCTTTCAAGCGGGGGATTACTACAATGAGCAGTTCTTC. Translating it yields CASSFQAGDYYNEQFF.

Only a few counts were recorded for this clonotype. The chain links TRBV2 to TRBJ1-2; no clear D gene. Trimming stripped 3 bases from V and 4 bases from J, with 15 bases between. This CDR3 is 15 amino acids long. Germline CDR1 reads SNHLY; CDR2 reads FYNNEI. The CDR3 region has the DNA TGTGCCAGCAGTGAGGCCTTTGGGCCAATCTATGGCTACACCTTC. Protein: CASSEAFGPIYGYTF.

The rearrangement links TRBV7-2 to TRBJ1-3; unclear D gene. V lost 1 base and J lost 2, with 9 bases in between. The CDR3 extends over 15 amino acids. Germline loops: CDR1 SGHTA, CDR2 FQGNSA. The chain's CDR3 is CASSLGGRTGNTIYF. In DNA form, the CDR3 reads TGTGCCAGCAGCTTAGGGGGTAGGACTGGAAACACCATATATTTT. Drawing the rest from reference TRBV7-2 and TRBJ1-3, the complete variable domain is GAGVSQSPSNKVTEKGKDVELRCDPISGHTALYWYRQSLGQGLEFLIYFQGNSAPDKSGLPSDRFSAERTGGSVSTLTIQRTQQEDSAVYLCASSLGGRTGNTIYFGEGSWLTVV.

This clonotype was found many times. The chain is built from TRBV7-2 and TRBJ2-3; D is perhaps TRBD1 (6 bases). Germline values: CDR1 SGHTA, CDR2 FQGNSA. CDR3 length equals 16 residues. The ends were cut back, 1 base at V and 0 bases at J, with 11 bases in the middle. This CDR3 reads CASSLEGVISTDTQYF. The CDR3 DNA is TGTGCCAGCAGCTTAGAGGGGGTGATTAGCACAGATACGCAGTATTTT.